A selection of T cell receptor beta chains follows, all from one sample in a study of blood T cell repertoires in COVID-19. Assay used: immunoSEQ multiplex PCR; TCRdb lists only in-frame clones, some missing. The sample has under 55,000 clones, about 85% seen once. Material for sequencing was peripheral blood. The origin of the receptors is a human donor in a cohort sampled during active COVID-19. Both conserved end residues are part of each CDR3. The D gene is left open where the match is weak. Clone size, where shown, is once, few, many, or a class for clones that have expanded.

J gene: TRBJ2-3
V gene: TRBV6-5
clone size: NA
D gene: NA
CDR3 length: 13
CDR3 DNA: TGTGCCAGCAGTTTGACTAGCACAGATACGCAGTATTTT
CDR3 protein: CASSLTSTDTQYF

J gene: TRBJ1-2
V gene: TRBV9
clone size: NA
D gene: NA
CDR3 length: 15
CDR3 DNA: TGTGCCAGCAGCGTAGTTGGAACAGGGTACTATGGCTACACCTTC
CDR3 protein: CASSVVGTGYYGYTF

J gene: TRBJ1-5
V gene: TRBV2
clone size: few
D gene: NA
CDR3 length: 14
CDR3 DNA: TGTGCCAGCAGGGCTGATAATAGCAATCAGCCCCAGCATTTT
CDR3 protein: CASRADNSNQPQHF

J gene: TRBJ2-1
V gene: TRBV7-9
clone size: NA
D gene: NA
CDR3 length: 14
CDR3 DNA: TGTGCCAGCAGCTTAGTACGGGGGAACAATGAGCAGTTCTTC
CDR3 protein: CASSLVRGNNEQFF

J gene: TRBJ2-7
V gene: TRBV29-1
clone size: NA
D gene: TRBD1
CDR3 length: 11
CDR3 DNA: TGCAGCGCCCAGGGGGTCTACGAGCAGTACTTC
CDR3 protein: CSAQGVYEQYF

J gene: TRBJ2-5
V gene: TRBV4-2
clone size: NA
D gene: TRBD2
CDR3 length: 17
CDR3 DNA: TGTGCCAGCAGCCAAGAAAGTAGCGGGGGGGCCTTGGAGACCCAGTACTTC
CDR3 protein: CASSQESSGGALETQYF

J gene: TRBJ2-5
V gene: TRBV27
clone size: medium-sized
D gene: NA
CDR3 length: 13
CDR3 DNA: TGTGCCAGCAGCTTACGCCGGCAAGAGACCCAGTACTTC
CDR3 protein: CASSLRRQETQYF

J gene: TRBJ2-3
V gene: TRBV4-2
clone size: NA
D gene: TRBD2
CDR3 length: 17
CDR3 DNA: TGTGCCAGCAGCTTCCAACCTAGCGGGGGGGCGATTAATACGCAGTATTTT
CDR3 protein: CASSFQPSGGAINTQYF

J gene: TRBJ1-5
V gene: TRBV4-3
clone size: once
D gene: NA
CDR3 length: 16
CDR3 DNA: TGCGCCAGCAGCCAAGATTTAGGCGGTAGCAATCAGCCCCAGCATTTT
CDR3 protein: CASSQDLGGSNQPQHF

J gene: TRBJ2-7
V gene: TRBV23-1
clone size: NA
D gene: TRBD2
CDR3 length: 17
CDR3 DNA: TGCGCCAGCAGTCAATTAACGGGACTAGCGAAAACCTACGAGCAGTACTTC
CDR3 protein: CASSQLTGLAKTYEQYF

J gene: TRBJ2-7
V gene: TRBV30
clone size: NA
D gene: NA
CDR3 length: 14
CDR3 DNA: TGTGCCTGGAGCGTTATCTGGCGGGACTACGAGCAGTACTTC
CDR3 protein: CAWSVIWRDYEQYF

J gene: TRBJ2-2
V gene: TRBV3-1/TRBV3-2
clone size: NA
D gene: NA
CDR3 length: 16
CDR3 DNA: TGTGCCAGCAGCCAAGAGGGGGGGCGATTGACCGGGGAGCTGTTTTTT
CDR3 protein: CASSQEGGRLTGELFF

J gene: TRBJ1-3
V gene: TRBV6-6
clone size: NA
D gene: TRBD1
CDR3 length: 14
CDR3 DNA: TGTGCCAGCAGAGTCGGGACAGGGGGAAACACCATATATTTT
CDR3 protein: CASRVGTGGNTIYF

J gene: TRBJ2-7
V gene: TRBV7-9
clone size: NA
D gene: TRBD2
CDR3 length: 14
CDR3 DNA: TGTGCCAGCAGCCCCATCGGGGGGACCTACGAGCAGTACTTC
CDR3 protein: CASSPIGGTYEQYF

J gene: TRBJ2-1
V gene: TRBV27
clone size: NA
D gene: NA
CDR3 length: 12
CDR3 DNA: TGTGCCAGCAGTCTCCGGGACGGGAGGCAGTTCTTC
CDR3 protein: CASSLRDGRQFF

J gene: TRBJ1-1
V gene: TRBV7-9
clone size: NA
D gene: NA
CDR3 length: 13
CDR3 DNA: TGTGCCAGCAGCTACGGGGAATTCACTGAAGCTTTCTTT
CDR3 protein: CASSYGEFTEAFF

J gene: TRBJ1-1
V gene: TRBV11-2
clone size: NA
D gene: TRBD1
CDR3 length: 17
CDR3 DNA: TGTGCCAGCAGAACAGAGGCTAGGGGGCGTTTGAGCACTGAAGCTTTCTTT
CDR3 protein: CASRTEARGRLSTEAFF

J gene: TRBJ2-5
V gene: TRBV10-3
clone size: once
D gene: TRBD1
CDR3 length: 13
CDR3 DNA: TGTGCCATCCGGGACAGTAGCCAAGAGACCCAGTACTTC
CDR3 protein: CAIRDSSQETQYF

J gene: TRBJ2-3
V gene: TRBV3-1/TRBV3-2
clone size: NA
D gene: TRBD2
CDR3 length: 15
CDR3 DNA: TGTGCCAGCAGTGCCAATAGCGGGGGGAAAGATACGCAGTATTTT
CDR3 protein: CASSANSGGKDTQYF

J gene: TRBJ1-3
V gene: TRBV30
clone size: NA
D gene: NA
CDR3 length: 12
CDR3 DNA: TGTGCCAGAGGCGTCTCTGGAAACACCATATATTTT
CDR3 protein: CARGVSGNTIYF

J gene: TRBJ1-5
V gene: TRBV9
clone size: NA
D gene: TRBD1
CDR3 length: 14
CDR3 DNA: TGTGCCAGCAGCGCGAGATTGACAGGGGGACCCCAGCATTTT
CDR3 protein: CASSARLTGGPQHF

J gene: TRBJ2-5
V gene: TRBV5-1
clone size: NA
D gene: TRBD2
CDR3 length: 17
CDR3 DNA: TGCGCCAGCAGCTTATTTGGTCTGAGCGGGGGACAAGAGACCCAGTACTTC
CDR3 protein: CASSLFGLSGGQETQYF

J gene: TRBJ2-7
V gene: TRBV6-4
clone size: NA
D gene: NA
CDR3 length: 15
CDR3 DNA: TGTGCCAGGAGGCCCCCGTGCGGGGTGTGTTACGAGCAGTACTTC
CDR3 protein: CARRPPCGVCYEQYF

J gene: TRBJ1-1
V gene: TRBV29-1
clone size: NA
D gene: NA
CDR3 length: 9
CDR3 DNA: TGCAGCGTTGCCCAAGAAGCTTTCTTT
CDR3 protein: CSVAQEAFF

J gene: TRBJ2-7
V gene: TRBV30
clone size: NA
D gene: TRBD1
CDR3 length: 12
CDR3 DNA: TGTGCCTGGAGTCCACAGGGGAGCGAGCAGTACTTC
CDR3 protein: CAWSPQGSEQYF

J gene: TRBJ1-1
V gene: TRBV6-5
clone size: once
D gene: TRBD1
CDR3 length: 15
CDR3 DNA: TGTGCCAGCAGTTACTCCGACAGGGTAGGCACTGAAGCTTTCTTT
CDR3 protein: CASSYSDRVGTEAFF

J gene: TRBJ1-5
V gene: TRBV7-2
clone size: few
D gene: NA
CDR3 length: 13
CDR3 DNA: TGTGCCAGCAGCTCAGGGGTGGGCCAGCCCCAGCATTTT
CDR3 protein: CASSSGVGQPQHF

J gene: TRBJ2-1
V gene: TRBV25-1
clone size: NA
D gene: NA
CDR3 length: 15
CDR3 DNA: TGTGCCAGCAAGTTAGGGGGGGCCACTAACAATGAGCAGTTCTTC
CDR3 protein: CASKLGGATNNEQFF

J gene: TRBJ2-1
V gene: TRBV15
clone size: NA
D gene: TRBD2
CDR3 length: 17
CDR3 DNA: TGTGCCACCAGCAGAGAGCGGACTAGCGGGATTTACAATGAGCAGTTCTTC
CDR3 protein: CATSRERTSGIYNEQFF

J gene: TRBJ2-7
V gene: TRBV7-9
clone size: NA
D gene: TRBD1
CDR3 length: 15
CDR3 DNA: TGTGCCAGCAGCTTAGCGGGACAGGGGTCCCACGAGCAGTACTTC
CDR3 protein: CASSLAGQGSHEQYF

J gene: TRBJ2-1
V gene: TRBV7-2
clone size: NA
D gene: NA
CDR3 length: 12
CDR3 DNA: TGTGCCAGCAGCACCGGGTGGAATGAGCAGTTCTTC
CDR3 protein: CASSTGWNEQFF

J gene: TRBJ1-1
V gene: TRBV3-1/TRBV3-2
clone size: NA
D gene: TRBD1
CDR3 length: 15
CDR3 DNA: TGTGCCAGCAGCCGACCAGACAGGGGAAGAACTGAAGCTTTCTTT
CDR3 protein: CASSRPDRGRTEAFF

J gene: TRBJ2-7
V gene: TRBV3-1/TRBV3-2
clone size: NA
D gene: TRBD1
CDR3 length: 13
CDR3 DNA: TGTGCCAGCAGCCGGGACAGTTCCTGGGAGCAGTACTTC
CDR3 protein: CASSRDSSWEQYF

J gene: TRBJ2-5
V gene: TRBV4-1
clone size: NA
D gene: TRBD2
CDR3 length: 16
CDR3 DNA: TGCGCCAGCAGCCCCGGGGGGGGTATCCAGCAAGAGACCCAGTACTTC
CDR3 protein: CASSPGGGIQQETQYF

J gene: TRBJ2-7
V gene: TRBV2
clone size: NA
D gene: NA
CDR3 length: 14
CDR3 DNA: TGTGCCAGCAGGGGGAGAAGGCCAATAGGAGAGCAGTACTTC
CDR3 protein: CASRGRRPIGEQYF

J gene: TRBJ2-7
V gene: TRBV6-2/TRBV6-3
clone size: NA
D gene: NA
CDR3 length: 16
CDR3 DNA: TGTGCCAGCAGTTACCGAGCAGGGGTACCCTCCGACGAGCAGTACTTC
CDR3 protein: CASSYRAGVPSDEQYF

J gene: TRBJ2-7
V gene: TRBV7-2
clone size: NA
D gene: TRBD2
CDR3 length: 12
CDR3 DNA: TGTGCCAGCAGCTACTTAGCGGGAGAGCAGTACTTC
CDR3 protein: CASSYLAGEQYF

J gene: TRBJ1-5
V gene: TRBV7-9
clone size: NA
D gene: TRBD1
CDR3 length: 15
CDR3 DNA: TGTGCCAGCAGCTTGGGGGACAGCGTTTCCCAGCCCCAGCATTTT
CDR3 protein: CASSLGDSVSQPQHF

J gene: TRBJ2-1
V gene: TRBV10-1
clone size: NA
D gene: TRBD2
CDR3 length: 17
CDR3 DNA: TGCGCCAGCAGTGAGTATGCTAGCGGGGCTTCCTACAATGAGCAGTTCTTC
CDR3 protein: CASSEYASGASYNEQFF

J gene: TRBJ2-7
V gene: TRBV7-3
clone size: NA
D gene: NA
CDR3 length: 13
CDR3 DNA: TGTGCCAGCAGCTTCGGGACTGACTACGAGCAGTACTTC
CDR3 protein: CASSFGTDYEQYF

J gene: TRBJ1-1
V gene: TRBV7-9
clone size: NA
D gene: NA
CDR3 length: 14
CDR3 DNA: TGTGCCAGCAGCTCGCGAACAGGGAACACTGAAGCTTTCTTT
CDR3 protein: CASSSRTGNTEAFF

J gene: TRBJ2-1
V gene: TRBV30
clone size: NA
D gene: NA
CDR3 length: 15
CDR3 DNA: TGTGCCTGGAGCCCCCGGCGGGGGCTTTGGGATGAGCAGTTCTTC
CDR3 protein: CAWSPRRGLWDEQFF

J gene: TRBJ1-1
V gene: TRBV5-6
clone size: NA
D gene: NA
CDR3 length: 12
CDR3 DNA: TGTGCCAGCAGCTTGCGGAACACTGAAGCTTTCTTT
CDR3 protein: CASSLRNTEAFF

J gene: TRBJ2-3
V gene: TRBV7-8
clone size: once
D gene: TRBD2
CDR3 length: 14
CDR3 DNA: TGTGCCAGCGGACCCCGGGGGGGCGGAGATACGCAGTATTTT
CDR3 protein: CASGPRGGGDTQYF

J gene: TRBJ1-2
V gene: TRBV24-1
clone size: once
D gene: TRBD1
CDR3 length: 13
CDR3 DNA: TGTGCCACCAGTGATGGGACAGATACTGGCTACACCTTC
CDR3 protein: CATSDGTDTGYTF

J gene: TRBJ1-6
V gene: TRBV28
clone size: few
D gene: TRBD1
CDR3 length: 15
CDR3 DNA: TGTGCCAGCAACCTAGGGGGACAGGGAAATTCACCCCTCCACTTT
CDR3 protein: CASNLGGQGNSPLHF

J gene: TRBJ1-2
V gene: TRBV28
clone size: once
D gene: TRBD1
CDR3 length: 14
CDR3 DNA: TGTGCCAGCAGCGCAGACAGGGGGAACTATGGCTACACCTTC
CDR3 protein: CASSADRGNYGYTF

J gene: TRBJ2-3
V gene: TRBV28
clone size: NA
D gene: TRBD2
CDR3 length: 15
CDR3 DNA: TGTGCCAGCAGTCTGGGGGGGGGACGGCTCCCGAATTTTGATTTT
CDR3 protein: CASSLGGGRLPNFDF

J gene: TRBJ1-6
V gene: TRBV14
clone size: NA
D gene: NA
CDR3 length: 18
CDR3 DNA: TGTGCCAGCAGCCCCCAACGAGGAGGAGACTCCTATAATTCACCCCTCCACTTT
CDR3 protein: CASSPQRGGDSYNSPLHF

J gene: TRBJ1-1
V gene: TRBV18
clone size: NA
D gene: NA
CDR3 length: 15
CDR3 DNA: TGTGCCAGCTCACCACCGACGGGACAATACACTGAAGCTTTCTTT
CDR3 protein: CASSPPTGQYTEAFF

J gene: TRBJ2-2
V gene: TRBV7-7
clone size: few
D gene: TRBD2
CDR3 length: 18
CDR3 DNA: TGTGCCAGCAGCCCTCTGACTAGCGGGAGAGCGAACACCGGGGAGCTGTTTTTT
CDR3 protein: CASSPLTSGRANTGELFF

J gene: TRBJ1-1
V gene: TRBV5-1
clone size: NA
D gene: NA
CDR3 length: 14
CDR3 DNA: TGCGCCAGCAGCTTGGCCCTGGGGAGGACTGAAGCTTTCTTT
CDR3 protein: CASSLALGRTEAFF

J gene: TRBJ2-7
V gene: TRBV11-2
clone size: once
D gene: TRBD2
CDR3 length: 13
CDR3 DNA: TGTGCCAGCAGTTTCATGGGAGGGGCCGAGCAGTACTTC
CDR3 protein: CASSFMGGAEQYF

J gene: TRBJ1-3
V gene: TRBV9
clone size: NA
D gene: TRBD1
CDR3 length: 16
CDR3 DNA: TGTGCCAGCAGCGGATTATCGACAGGGGGTGGAAACACCATATATTTT
CDR3 protein: CASSGLSTGGGNTIYF

J gene: TRBJ2-7
V gene: TRBV7-2
clone size: NA
D gene: TRBD2
CDR3 length: 17
CDR3 DNA: TGTGCCAGCAGCTTAGGTGGGGCTAGCGGGAGAGCCTACGAGCAGTACTTC
CDR3 protein: CASSLGGASGRAYEQYF